The table lists the clone carrying this T cell receptor beta chain with many counts. This entry belongs to a study of blood T cell repertoires in COVID-19. Profiling relied on immunoSEQ multiplex PCR, and the TCRdb table lists in-frame clones only, not all of them. The sample contains some 180,000 clones, more than 75% of which appear only once. This CDR3 is 16 amino acids long. The germline gives CDR1 LNHDA, CDR2 SQIVND (reference sequence). V gave up 6 bases and J gave up 4 bases; unmatched junction bases: 8. V is TRBV19 and J is TRBJ2-5; TRBD2 aligns across 13 bases. Sample: peripheral blood. This receptor was identified in a woman aged 40 to 50 with COVID-19, enrolled during active disease. As DNA, the CDR3 is TGTGCCAGTAGACCGGCAGGACTAGCGGGAGTAGAGACCCAGTACTTC. It encodes CASRPAGLAGVETQYF.